This T cell receptor beta chain was obtained from a study of blood T cell repertoires in COVID-19. About the study: Acute and convalescent COVID-19 specimens originated in the United States, Italy and Spain.

Under the authors' procedure: Nucleated cell counts were estimated from reference gene primer amplification. Repertoires were generated with immunoSEQ multiplex PCR, while TCRdb's copy carries only in-frame clones and drops some. V and J calls and clone size follow that table, whereas D and trimming were derived from the DNA. The sample carries around 290,000 clones, around nine tenths recorded once. The V end lost 0 bases, the J end lost 10 bases, and 7 bases lay between the germline ends. From germline, CDR1 is SEHNR and CDR2 FQNEAQ (reference sequence). The CDR3 spans 13 residues. V gene TRBV7-9 combines with J gene TRBJ1-6; D gene unclear. Material: peripheral blood. The sequence came from a woman in her 70s with COVID-19, enrolled during active disease. The CDR3 DNA reads as TGTGCCAGCAGCTTAGCACACGGGTCACCCCTCCACTTT. It translates to CASSLAHGSPLHF.